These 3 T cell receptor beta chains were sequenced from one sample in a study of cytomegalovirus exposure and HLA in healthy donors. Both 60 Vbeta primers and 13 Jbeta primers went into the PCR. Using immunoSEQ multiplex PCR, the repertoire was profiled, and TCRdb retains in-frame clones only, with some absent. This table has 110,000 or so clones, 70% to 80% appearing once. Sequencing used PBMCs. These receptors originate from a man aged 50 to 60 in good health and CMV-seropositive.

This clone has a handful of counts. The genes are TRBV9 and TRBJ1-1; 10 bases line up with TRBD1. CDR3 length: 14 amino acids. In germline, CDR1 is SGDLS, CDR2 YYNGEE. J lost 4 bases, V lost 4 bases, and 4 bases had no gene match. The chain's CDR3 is CASSPRQGATEAFF. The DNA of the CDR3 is TGTGCCAGCAGCCCGAGACAGGGGGCCACTGAAGCTTTCTTT. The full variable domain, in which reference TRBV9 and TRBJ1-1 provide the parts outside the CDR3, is DSGVTQTPKHLITATGQRVTLRCSPRSGDLSVYWYQQSLDQGLQFLIQYYNGEERAKGNILERFSAQQFPDLHSELNLSSLELGDSALYFCASSPRQGATEAFFGQGTRLTVV.

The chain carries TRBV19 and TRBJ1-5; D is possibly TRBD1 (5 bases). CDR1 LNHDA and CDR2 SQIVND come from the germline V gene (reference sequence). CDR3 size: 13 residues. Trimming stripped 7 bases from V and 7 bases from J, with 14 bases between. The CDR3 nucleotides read TGTGCCAGTACCCAGGGTCATGGACAGCCCCAGCATTTT. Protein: CASTQGHGQPQHF.

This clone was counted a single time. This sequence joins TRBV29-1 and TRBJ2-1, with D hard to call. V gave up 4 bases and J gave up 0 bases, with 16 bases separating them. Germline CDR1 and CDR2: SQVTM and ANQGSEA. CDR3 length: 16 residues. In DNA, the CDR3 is TGCAGCGTTGTTGGGCAGAGCCTTAGCTCCTACAATGAGCAGTTCTTC. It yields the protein CSVVGQSLSSYNEQFF.